This T cell receptor (beta chain) emerged from a study of T cells in Graves' hyperthyroidism and ophthalmopathy. Study-wide results and caveats: Model output signaled ophthalmopathy a median approximately 6 months ahead of onset.

Clinical Activity Scores of at least 3, NOSPECS grades of at least 4 and durations under 3 months characterized ophthalmopathy patients. Used for diagnoses were clinical symptoms, serum thyroxine and TRAb, thyroid ultrasound and orbital computed tomography. The CDR3 spans 16 residues. Germline-derived CDR1 and CDR2 are MDHEN and SYDVKM. With 2 bases clipped from V and 1 base from J, the junction kept 4 bases outside the gene matches. Note on this clonotype: Its antigen is unknown.

There were TCR beta CDR3 regions amplified from RNA transcripts. In the first-round RT-PCR of the TCR CDR3, the HTBI primer set was used. TCRdb re-called the multiplex PCR reads through MiXCR, storing one row per CDR3 protein. The profile shows 660,000 or so distinct CDR3 sequences, less than 25% of them singletons. The receptor's source is a man aged 30 to 45 with Graves' ophthalmopathy. V and J are TRBV28 and TRBJ2-2; 7 bases map to TRBD2. Source material: blood. The CDR3 protein is CASSLGASGNTGELFF. The CDR3 DNA sequence: TGTGCCAGCAGTTTAGGGGCTAGCGGGAACACCGGGGAGCTGTTTTTT.